The 8 T cell receptor beta chains reported below all come from one sample, sequenced in a study of T cell changes during pregnancy in multiple sclerosis. Measured with immunoSEQ multiplex PCR; TCRdb has only the in-frame clones, and not every one. Of about 110,000 clones listed, 80% to 95% are singletons. Sample: peripheral blood, taken in the third trimester of pregnancy. These receptors all stem from a female donor in good health, enrolled as a control in a pregnancy study.

The chain employs TRBV11-3 and TRBJ2-3; tentatively, D is TRBD2 (7 bases). CDR1 and CDR2 (germline): SGHNT, YENEEA. The length of the CDR3 is 19 residues. V lost 2 bases and J lost 4, with 25 bases in between. CDR3 DNA: TGTGCCAGCAGCTTAAAAAACACAGGTACCGGGGGGCGGTCAGATACGCAGTATTTT. Translated: CASSLKNTGTGGRSDTQYF.

CDR3 bases: TGTGCCAGCAACCAGGGGTTATCTAACAATGAGCAGTTCTTC. Its translation is CASNQGLSNNEQFF. The chain uses TRBV9 and TRBJ2-1, with D perhaps TRBD1 (6 bases). This CDR3 has 14 amino acids. Per the germline V gene, CDR1 is SGDLS and CDR2 is YYNGEE. Trimming shortened V by 6 bases and J by 5 bases, and 15 bases separated the two germline ends.

The rearrangement links TRBV4-2 to TRBJ2-5, with D uncertain. V lost 1 base and J lost 1, with 13 bases in between. This CDR3 comprises 16 residues. Germline assignment: CDR1 LGHNA and CDR2 YNFKEQ. This CDR3 is CASSQGSSRSQETQYF. The DNA for the CDR3 is TGTGCCAGCAGCCAAGGTTCTAGTAGGTCCCAAGAGACCCAGTACTTC.

The chain is built from TRBV2 and TRBJ1-2; D is ambiguous. Between the trimmed V and J ends, which lost 6 bases and 3 bases, there was a span of 5 bases. CDR1 is SNHLY, CDR2 FYNNEI, per germline. The CDR3 runs 11 residues. Here the CDR3 reads CASSEDYGYTF. The CDR3 DNA reads TGTGCCAGCAGCGAGGACTATGGCTACACCTTC.

The chain couples TRBV27 to TRBJ1-6; TRBD1 matches 7 bases. The CDR3 consists of 15 residues. Germline lookup yields CDR1 MNHEY and CDR2 SMNVEV (reference sequence). Germline trimming cut 0 bases from V and 9 bases from J; bases unmatched to any gene: 5. The CDR3 nucleotides are TGTGCCAGCAGTTTATCGGGGCAGGGGGGTTCACCCCTCCACTTT. It is translated as CASSLSGQGGSPLHF.

V and J are TRBV7-3 and TRBJ2-1; tentatively, D is TRBD2 (6 bases). Germline CDR1 SGHTA, CDR2 FQGTGA. Trimming left V 3 bases short and J 8 bases short, with 23 bases between. The CDR3 spans 17 residues. CDR3 DNA sequence: TGTGCCAGCAGCTTTTACGGCGGGGTCCACGGTAGGGATGAGCAGTTCTTC. It encodes CASSFYGGVHGRDEQFF.

The chain links TRBV7-9 to TRBJ1-4; unclear D gene. The CDR3 is made up of 14 amino acids. Between the trimmed V and J ends, which lost 4 bases and 6 bases, there was a span of 12 bases. Germline CDR1 and CDR2: SEHNR and FQNEAQ (reference sequence). The CDR3, as DNA: TGTGCCAGCAGCTCGATCTGGGCAGATGAAAAACTGTTTTTT. Its protein is CASSSIWADEKLFF.

The chain is built from TRBV4-3 and TRBJ2-5; 8 nucleotides match TRBD1. The germline gives CDR1 LGHNA, CDR2 YSLEER. The CDR3 sequence is 15 residues long. J gave up 5 bases and V 4 bases, and 9 bases lay outside the gene matches. The CDR3 loop reads CASSLSTGALETQYF. CDR3 DNA sequence: TGCGCCAGCAGCCTTTCGACAGGGGCATTGGAGACCCAGTACTTC.